This T cell receptor beta chain emerged from a study of blood T cell repertoires in COVID-19. Across the study: Spain, Italy and the United States supplied samples that represented acute and convalescent COVID-19. Sources were T cells, B-cell-depleted T cells, or PBMCs; the material itself was cDNA or gDNA.

In the original analysis: Amplifying reference gene primers gave estimates of nucleated cell counts. Produced via immunoSEQ multiplex PCR; TCRdb's table is partial and in-frame only. The DNA gave D and trimming, while V, J and clone size come from that table. The sample has under 170,000 clones, about 86% seen once; the top ten hold 3% to 4%. This clone was seen just once. What was sequenced was peripheral blood. This receptor was identified in a man between 65 and 85 years old with acute or convalescent COVID-19.

The CDR3 spells CATSQTGYGYNEQFF. CDR3 sequence (DNA): TGTGCCACCAGCCAAACAGGGTATGGGTACAATGAGCAGTTCTTC. The genes are TRBV24-1 and TRBJ2-1; possibly TRBD1 for D (6 bases). Trimming took off 7 bases at V and 4 bases at J, with 16 bases between the two ends. This CDR3 has 15 residues. CDR1 and CDR2 from the germline V gene are KGHDR and SFDVKD.